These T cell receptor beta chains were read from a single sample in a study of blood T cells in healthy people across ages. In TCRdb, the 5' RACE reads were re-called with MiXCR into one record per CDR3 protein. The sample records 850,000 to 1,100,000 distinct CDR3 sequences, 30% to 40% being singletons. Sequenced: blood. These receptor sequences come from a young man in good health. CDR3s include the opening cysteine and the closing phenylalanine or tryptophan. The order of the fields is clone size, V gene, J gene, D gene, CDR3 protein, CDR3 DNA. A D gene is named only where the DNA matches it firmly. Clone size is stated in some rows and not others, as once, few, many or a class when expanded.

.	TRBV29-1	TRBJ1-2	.	CSVESRHSTYGYTF	TGCAGCGTTGAATCTCGGCATTCAACCTATGGCTACACCTTC
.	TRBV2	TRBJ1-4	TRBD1	CASSEWQGANEKLFF	TGTGCCAGCAGTGAGTGGCAGGGGGCTAATGAAAAACTGTTTTTT
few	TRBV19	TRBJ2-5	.	CASSTGDSQETQYF	TGTGCCAGTAGTACGGGGGACAGCCAAGAGACCCAGTACTTC
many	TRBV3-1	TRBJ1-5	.	CASSQDLGRNQPQHF	TGTGCCAGCAGCCAAGATTTAGGCCGCAATCAGCCCCAGCATTTT
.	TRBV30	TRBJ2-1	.	CARSGRADSYNEQFF	TGTGCCCGGAGTGGGAGAGCGGACTCCTACAATGAGCAGTTCTTC
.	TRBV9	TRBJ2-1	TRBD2	CASSVGGFDSHEQFF	TGTGCCAGCAGCGTCGGGGGGTTCGATAGTCATGAGCAGTTCTTC
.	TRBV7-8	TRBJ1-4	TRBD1	CASSPPRVVQGTNEKLFF	TGTGCCAGCAGCCCCCCCCGGGTGGTACAGGGGACTAATGAAAAACTGTTTTTT
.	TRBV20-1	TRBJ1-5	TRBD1	CSASEGTGGFSSQPQHF	TGCAGTGCTAGTGAGGGGACAGGGGGCTTCTCGAGTCAGCCCCAGCATTTT
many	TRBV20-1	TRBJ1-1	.	CSARLGAPNTEAFF	TGCAGTGCTAGACTCGGCGCACCTAACACTGAAGCTTTCTTT
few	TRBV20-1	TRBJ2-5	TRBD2	CSPSGGGLETQYF	TGCAGTCCAAGCGGGGGGGGCTTGGAGACCCAGTACTTC
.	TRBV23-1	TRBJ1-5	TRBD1	CASSRMDRGDQPQHF	TGCGCCAGCAGTCGCATGGACAGGGGGGATCAGCCCCAGCATTTT
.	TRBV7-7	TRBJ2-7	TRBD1	CASSLGTGAEQYF	TGTGCTAGCAGCTTAGGGACAGGGGCCGAGCAGTACTTC
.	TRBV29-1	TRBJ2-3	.	CSPFRHLTDTQYF	TGCAGCCCATTTCGGCACCTCACAGATACGCAGTATTTT
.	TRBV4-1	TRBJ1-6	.	CASSQVPLSNSPLHF	TGCGCCAGCAGCCAAGTTCCCTTATCTAATTCACCCCTCCACTTT
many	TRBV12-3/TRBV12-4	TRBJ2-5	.	CASSLGRGETQYF	TGTGCCAGCAGCTTGGGCCGTGGGGAGACCCAGTACTTC
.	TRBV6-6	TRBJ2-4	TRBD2	CASSPITGGKNIQYF	TGTGCCAGCAGCCCTATCACGGGGGGGAAAAACATTCAGTACTTC
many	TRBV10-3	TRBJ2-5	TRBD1	CAISESVDRGYQETQYF	TGTGCCATCAGTGAGTCGGTGGACAGGGGTTACCAAGAGACCCAGTACTTC
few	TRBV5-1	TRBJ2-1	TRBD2	CASSSSGGAFNEQFF	TGCGCCAGCAGCTCTAGCGGGGGGGCCTTCAATGAGCAGTTCTTC
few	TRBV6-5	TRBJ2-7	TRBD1	CASSYSRGGGEQYF	TGTGCCAGCAGTTACTCGAGAGGGGGCGGCGAGCAGTACTTC
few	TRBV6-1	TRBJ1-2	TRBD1	CASSEGGQGFIYGYTF	TGTGCCAGCAGTGAAGGAGGACAGGGTTTCATCTATGGCTACACCTTC
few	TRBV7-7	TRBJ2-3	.	CASSAELADTQYF	TGTGCTAGCAGCGCGGAACTAGCAGATACGCAGTATTTT
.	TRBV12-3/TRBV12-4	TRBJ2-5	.	CASSLEGGTQYF	TGTGCCAGCAGTTTAGAGGGGGGGACCCAGTACTTC
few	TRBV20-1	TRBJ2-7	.	CSARAPQGLGYEQYF	TGCAGTGCTAGAGCCCCTCAGGGGTTAGGCTACGAGCAGTACTTC
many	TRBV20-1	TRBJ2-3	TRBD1	CSAVDRVTADTQYF	TGCAGTGCTGTAGACAGGGTAACTGCAGATACGCAGTATTTT
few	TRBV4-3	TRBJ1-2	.	CASSLSGNSYYGYTF	TGCGCCAGCAGCCTATCCGGGAACTCCTACTATGGCTACACCTTC
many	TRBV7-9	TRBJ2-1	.	CASISEGAGLYNEQFF	TGTGCCAGCATTTCGGAGGGGGCTGGATTATACAATGAGCAGTTCTTC
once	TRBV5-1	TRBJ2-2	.	CASSLVPNRELFF	TGCGCCAGCAGCTTGGTCCCGAACCGGGAGCTGTTTTTT
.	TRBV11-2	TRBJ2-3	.	CASSLEAGDLTDTQYF	TGTGCCAGCAGCTTAGAAGCGGGTGACCTCACAGATACGCAGTATTTT
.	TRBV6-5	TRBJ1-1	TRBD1	CASRDRTGGLYTEAFF	TGTGCCAGCAGGGACCGGACAGGGGGCTTGTACACTGAAGCTTTCTTT
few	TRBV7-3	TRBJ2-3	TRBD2	CASSLNPRGADTQYF	TGTGCCAGCAGCTTAAACCCCCGGGGGGCAGATACGCAGTATTTT
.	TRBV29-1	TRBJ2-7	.	CSVEVVYEQYF	TGCAGCGTTGAAGTAGTCTACGAGCAGTACTTC
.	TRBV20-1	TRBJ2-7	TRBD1	CSATPGQGVPYNEQYF	TGCAGTGCTACACCTGGACAGGGGGTACCCTACAATGAGCAGTACTTC
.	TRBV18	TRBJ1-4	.	CASSPGGAINEKLFF	TGTGCCAGCTCACCCGGAGGGGCTATCAATGAAAAACTGTTTTTT
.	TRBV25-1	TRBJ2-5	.	CASARTGRTEQYF	TGTGCCAGCGCCCGTACAGGGAGGACTGAGCAGTACTTC
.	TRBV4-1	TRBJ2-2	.	CASSQQITGRRTGELFF	TGCGCCAGCAGCCAACAAATAACAGGGCGACGAACCGGGGAGCTGTTTTTT
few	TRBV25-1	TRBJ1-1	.	CASSEPAPNTEAFF	TGTGCCAGCAGTGAGCCGGCTCCGAACACTGAAGCTTTCTTT
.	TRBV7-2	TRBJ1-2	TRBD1	CASSRTGAANYGYTF	TGTGCCAGCAGCCGGACAGGGGCAGCTAACTATGGCTACACCTTC
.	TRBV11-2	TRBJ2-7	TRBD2	CASSLDWGGNEQYF	TGTGCCAGCAGCTTAGATTGGGGAGGGAACGAGCAGTACTTC
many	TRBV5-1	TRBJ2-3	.	CASSLDSVADTQYF	TGCGCCAGCAGCTTGGACAGTGTGGCAGATACGCAGTATTTT
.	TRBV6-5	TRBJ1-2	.	CASQGYADGYTF	TGTGCCAGCCAGGGGTACGCCGATGGCTACACCTTC
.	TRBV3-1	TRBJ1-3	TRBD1	CASSPIDRGAVKSGNTIYF	TGTGCCAGCAGCCCCATCGACAGGGGGGCGGTGAAATCTGGAAACACCATATATTTT
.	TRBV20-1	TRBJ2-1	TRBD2	CSASTFSGGGSSYNEQFF	TGCAGTGCTAGCACATTTAGCGGGGGCGGCAGCTCCTACAATGAGCAGTTCTTC
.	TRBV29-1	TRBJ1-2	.	CSVEDRVHGYTF	TGCAGCGTTGAAGATCGAGTTCATGGCTACACCTTC
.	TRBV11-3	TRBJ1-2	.	CASSLDRRGCNYGYTF	TGTGCCAGCAGCTTAGATAGGAGGGGCTGCAACTATGGCTACACCTTC
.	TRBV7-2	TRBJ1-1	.	CASSLERAGWAFF	TGTGCCAGCAGCTTAGAACGGGCAGGGTGGGCTTTCTTT
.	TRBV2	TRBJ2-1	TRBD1	CASSKTGRDNEQFF	TGTGCCAGCAGCAAGACAGGGCGAGACAATGAGCAGTTCTTC